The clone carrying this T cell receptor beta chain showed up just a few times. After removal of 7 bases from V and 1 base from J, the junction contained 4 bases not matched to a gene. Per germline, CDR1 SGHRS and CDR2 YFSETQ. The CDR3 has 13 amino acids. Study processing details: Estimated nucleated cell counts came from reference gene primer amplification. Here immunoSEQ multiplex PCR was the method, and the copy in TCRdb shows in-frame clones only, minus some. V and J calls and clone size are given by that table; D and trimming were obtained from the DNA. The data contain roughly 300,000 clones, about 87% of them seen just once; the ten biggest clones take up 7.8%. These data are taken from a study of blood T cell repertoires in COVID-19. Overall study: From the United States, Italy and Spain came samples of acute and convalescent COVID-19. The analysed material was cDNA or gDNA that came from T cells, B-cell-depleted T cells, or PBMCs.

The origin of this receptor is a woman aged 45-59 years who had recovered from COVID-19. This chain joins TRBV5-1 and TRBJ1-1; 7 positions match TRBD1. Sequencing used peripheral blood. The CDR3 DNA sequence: TGCGCCAGCCGGACAGGAGCGAACACTGAAGCTTTCTTT. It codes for CASRTGANTEAFF.